A single sample gave rise to the 8 T cell receptor beta chains below, sequenced in a study of cytomegalovirus exposure and HLA in healthy donors (dated by TCRdb to 2017 to 2019). The protocol used for the library was the immunoSEQ multiplex PCR assay. For the multiplex PCR, a mixture combining 60 forward primers for TCR Vbeta segments and 13 reverse primers for TCR Jbeta segments was used. Drawn from immuneACCESS, this table holds only the in-frame rearrangements with V and J called that TCRdb kept. Clones are partly lost; checked studies trace under half to an unresolved V gene and leave the rest unexplained. The table for this sample lists under 140,000 clones; around 83% of them were counted only once. 2.5% to 3% of the sample belongs to the ten largest clones. Sequenced material: PBMCs. All receptors come from a woman aged 55-70 years in good health and CMV-seropositive.

The V and J genes are TRBV19 and TRBJ1-2; D gene uncertain. CDR3 length: 16 residues. V lost 2 bases and J 2 bases, leaving 15 bases between the germline ends. Germline V gene lookup returns CDR1 LNHDA and CDR2 SQIVND (reference sequence). The CDR3 nucleotides read TGTGCCAGTAGTATACTCACAGTTAAGCAAAACTATGGCTACACCTTC. Translation gives CASSILTVKQNYGYTF.

This clone occurred once. The J gene is TRBJ2-7, the V gene TRBV6-6; 7 bases fit TRBD2. CDR1 MNHNY and CDR2 SVGAGI come from the germline V gene (reference sequence). The CDR3 sequence is 16 residues long. J was trimmed by 4 bases and V by 0 bases; bases with no gene match: 9. The CDR3 reads CASSYSGGRGFYEQYF. The CDR3, as DNA: TGTGCCAGCAGTTACTCGGGGGGGAGGGGCTTTTACGAGCAGTACTTC.

In this sample, this clone turned up a few times. The J gene is TRBJ2-3, the V gene TRBV28; 7 nucleotides agree with TRBD2. Per germline, CDR1 MDHEN and CDR2 SYDVKM. CDR3 length: 18 residues. The trim removed 4 bases at V and 0 bases at J, leaving 13 bases unmatched. The CDR3 bases are TGTGCCAGCAGTTCCTCAGTAAGGCTAGCGGCTAGCACAGATACGCAGTATTTT. Amino acids: CASSSSVRLAASTDTQYF. Full variable domain (outside the CDR3, taken from reference TRBV28 and TRBJ2-3): DVKVTQSSRYLVKRTGEKVFLECVQDMDHENMFWYRQDPGLGLRLIYFSYDVKMKEKGDIPEGYSVSREKKERFSLILESASTNQTSMYLCASSSSVRLAASTDTQYFGPGTRLTVL.

On this clone: Compared with germline, one end of the junction differs, possibly owing to a read error. The chain couples TRBV4-2 to TRBJ2-1; D gene uncertain. Germline V gives CDR1 LGHNA, CDR2 YNFKEQ. CDR3 length equals 14 residues. CDR3 in amino acids: CASSQEYSHNEQFF. CDR3 nucleotides: TGTGCCAGCAGCCAAGAATACTCCCACAATGAGCAGTTCTTC.

V usage is TRBV7-9 and J usage is TRBJ2-5; 7 bases agree with TRBD2. CDR1 is SEHNR, CDR2 FQNEAQ, per germline (reference sequence). The CDR3 is 14 residues long. Trimming took 4 bases from V and 0 from J; bases not matched to a gene: 2. In nucleotides, the CDR3 is TGTGCCAGCAGCTCCGGGACTAACCAAGAGACCCAGTACTTC. It yields the protein CASSSGTNQETQYF.

J is TRBJ2-1 and V is TRBV5-4; tentatively, D is TRBD2 (6 bases). V lost 5 bases to trimming and J lost 0 bases, with 15 bases between them. Germline CDR1 reads SGHNT; CDR2 reads YYREEE (reference sequence). The CDR3 runs 16 residues. CDR3 residues: CASSFVAVSSYNEQFF. The CDR3 nucleotides read TGTGCCAGCAGTTTTGTAGCGGTTAGCTCCTACAATGAGCAGTTCTTC.

DNA of the CDR3: TGTGCCAGCAGTGAAGGTCGGTTCAGACATAAGTCCTATGGCTACACCTTC. Its protein product is CASSEGRFRHKSYGYTF. The V gene is TRBV6-4, the J gene TRBJ1-2, with D hard to call. The V gene's germline CDR1 is MRHNA and CDR2 SNTAGT. CDR3 size: 17 residues. Trimming stripped 3 bases from V and 4 bases from J, with 21 bases between.

The chain couples TRBV19 to TRBJ2-1; 7 nucleotides align to TRBD2. This CDR3 region has 14 residues. Germline lookup yields CDR1 LNHDA and CDR2 SQIVND (reference sequence). V lost 3 bases to trimming and J lost 5 bases; unmatched junction nucleotides: 4. CDR3 in DNA: TGTGCCAGTAGTATTTCCCTAGCGGACAATGAGCAGTTCTTC. Protein product: CASSISLADNEQFF.